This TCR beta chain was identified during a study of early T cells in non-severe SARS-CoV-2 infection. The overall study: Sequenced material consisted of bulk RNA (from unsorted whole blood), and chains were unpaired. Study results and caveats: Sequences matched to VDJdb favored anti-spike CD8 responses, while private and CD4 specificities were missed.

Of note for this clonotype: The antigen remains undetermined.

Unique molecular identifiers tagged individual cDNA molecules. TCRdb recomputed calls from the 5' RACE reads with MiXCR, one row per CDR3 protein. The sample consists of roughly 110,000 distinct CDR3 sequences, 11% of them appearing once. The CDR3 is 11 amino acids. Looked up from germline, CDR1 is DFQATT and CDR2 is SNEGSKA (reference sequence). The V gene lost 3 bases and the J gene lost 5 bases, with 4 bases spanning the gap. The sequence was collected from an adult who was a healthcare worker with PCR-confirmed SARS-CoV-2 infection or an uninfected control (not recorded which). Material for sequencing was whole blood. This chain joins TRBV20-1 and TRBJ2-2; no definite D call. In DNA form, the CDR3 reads TGCAGTGCTAGGGATACCGGGGAGCTGTTTTTT. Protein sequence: CSARDTGELFF.